Shown below are 12 T cell receptor beta chains from a single sample sequenced in a study of blood T cell repertoires in COVID-19. Sequencing was performed with immunoSEQ multiplex PCR; in TCRdb, only in-frame clones are kept and a portion is missing. Seen here are approximately 360,000 clones, 90% observed once, and the top ten hold 6.5%. Material for sequencing was peripheral blood. Source of these receptors: a man between 18 and 29 years old with active or convalescent COVID-19.

The gene calls are TRBV11-2 and TRBJ2-1; no reliable D call. CDR3 size: 12 residues. The germline V gene encodes CDR1 SGHAT and CDR2 FQNNGV. The V end was cut by 5 bases, the J end by 3 bases, with 5 bases between. The CDR3 bases are TGTGCCAGCAGCCCCAACTACAATGAGCAGTTCTTC. This codes for CASSPNYNEQFF.

This chain links TRBV7-2 with TRBJ1-5, with TRBD1 matching over 7 bases. Germline V gene sequence: CDR1 SGHTA, CDR2 FQGNSA. The CDR3 spans 16 residues. The J segment lost 8 bases and the V segment lost 5 bases, leaving 15 bases of the junction unmatched. The CDR3 reads CASSPRQGLGAKPQHF. CDR3 sequence (DNA): TGTGCCAGCAGCCCTAGACAGGGTTTAGGAGCCAAGCCCCAGCATTTT.

J is TRBJ2-3 and V is TRBV9; D gene uncertain. CDR1 SGDLS and CDR2 YYNGEE come from the germline V gene. V lost 1 base to trimming and J lost 0 bases, with 6 bases between them. The CDR3 contains 14 residues. The CDR3 DNA follows: TGTGCCAGCAGCGTAACGACTAGCACAGATACGCAGTATTTT. This gives the protein CASSVTTSTDTQYF.

A remark on this clone: With a much larger clone just one base away, this may be a read error. The V and J genes are TRBV28 and TRBJ1-1; D gene uncertain. Trimming pared 4 bases from V and 0 bases from J, leaving 6 bases between. Germline-derived CDR1 and CDR2 are MDHEN and SYDVKM. This CDR3 has 13 amino acids. CDR3 protein: CASSSRMNTEAFF. In DNA form, the CDR3 reads TGTGCCAGCAGTTCGAGAATGAACACTGAAGCTTTCTTT.

The gene calls are TRBV6-6 and TRBJ1-4, with D possibly TRBD1 on 5 matching bases. V lost 7 bases and J lost 7, with 19 bases in between. Germline lookup yields CDR1 MNHNY and CDR2 SVGAGI (reference sequence). The CDR3 length is 15 residues. In nucleotides, the CDR3 is TGTGCCAGCATTTTACAGGCGCGGGGCGGTGAAAAACTGTTTTTT. It is translated as CASILQARGGEKLFF.

This chain joins TRBV25-1 and TRBJ2-5, with TRBD1 identical over 9 bases. V trimming: 3 bases; J trimming: 2 bases; junction bases outside the gene matches: 4. Germline V gene data show CDR1 as MGHDK and CDR2 as SYGVNS. This CDR3 contains 15 residues. CDR3 nucleotide sequence: TGTGCCAGCAGTGATTGGACAGGGGATCAAGAGACCCAGTACTTC. It encodes CASSDWTGDQETQYF.

The genes are TRBV19 and TRBJ1-5; the match to TRBD1 covers 9 bases. The V and J ends lost 6 bases and 5 bases, in that order; junction bases with no gene match: 5. CDR3 size: 14 residues. Germline-derived CDR1 and CDR2 are LNHDA and SQIVND (reference sequence). CDR3: CASSRQGDDQPQHF. The CDR3 nucleotides read TGTGCCAGTAGCCGACAGGGGGACGATCAGCCCCAGCATTTT. The full variable domain, completed using reference TRBV19 and TRBJ1-5, is DGGITQSPKYLFRKEGQNVTLSCEQNLNHDAMYWYRQDPGQGLRLIYYSQIVNDFQKGDIAEGYSVSREKKESFPLTVTSAQKNPTAFYLCASSRQGDDQPQHFGDGTRLSIL.

V is TRBV25-1 and J is TRBJ2-1, with a tentative D call TRBD2 (6 bases). This CDR3 has 16 amino acids. Trimming removed 3 bases at V and 4 bases at J, with 16 bases between. Germline-derived CDR1 and CDR2 are MGHDK and SYGVNS. CDR3 DNA: TGTGCCAGCAGTGACTACTTGGGAGGACAATACAATGAGCAGTTCTTC. Its translation is CASSDYLGGQYNEQFF.

The CDR3 is CASSQGTVDIYEQYF. In DNA, the CDR3 is TGCGCCAGCAGCCAAGGGACAGTGGACATTTACGAGCAGTACTTC. The V and J genes are TRBV4-1 and TRBJ2-7, with D possibly matching TRBD1 (6 bases). The CDR3 length is 15 residues. Germline V gene lookup returns CDR1 MGHRA and CDR2 YSYEKL. V was cut by 1 base and J by 4 bases, with 14 bases left in between.

V usage is TRBV5-6 and J usage is TRBJ1-3; D gene uncertain. The ends were cut back, 4 bases at V and 1 base at J, with 9 bases in the middle. The CDR3 length is 14 residues. Per germline, CDR1 SGHDT and CDR2 YYEEEE. CDR3 coding DNA: TGTGCCAGCAGCCGGGGAAGATCTGGAAACACCATATATTTT. This gives the protein CASSRGRSGNTIYF.

This clone was seen only a few times. Other nucleotide sequences in the sample specify the same CDR3. This chain joins TRBV18 and TRBJ1-1; 8 nucleotides agree with TRBD1. From germline, CDR1 is KGHSH and CDR2 LQKENI. The CDR3 sequence is 14 residues long. Losses at the gene ends were 3 bases for V and 4 bases for J; bases not matched to a gene: 4. CDR3 region: CASSPQGARTEAFF. CDR3 sequence (DNA): TGTGCCAGCTCACCCCAGGGGGCTCGCACTGAAGCTTTCTTT.

The chain couples TRBV9 to TRBJ1-6, with TRBD1 matching 7 bases. Germline V gene data show CDR1 as SGDLS and CDR2 as YYNGEE. The ends lost 3 bases at V and 0 bases at J; junction bases unmatched: 3. CDR3 size: 16 residues. The chain's CDR3 is CASSARDSSYNSPLHF. CDR3 coding DNA: TGTGCCAGCAGCGCCCGGGACAGCTCCTATAATTCACCCCTCCACTTT.